The T cell receptor beta chain under discussion was sequenced for a study of blood T cell repertoires in COVID-19. In the study overall: In each case, the material was cDNA or gDNA derived from T cells, B-cell-depleted T cells, or PBMCs.

Enrollees, roughly 18 to 95 years old, lived in 20 to 25 US areas. A COVID-19 case was met by exposed participants within 2 weeks before study entry. Source study methods: For nucleated cells, counts were estimated from reference gene primer amplification. Using immunoSEQ multiplex PCR, the repertoire was profiled, and TCRdb retains in-frame clones only, with some absent. For V, J and clone size, that table is used; D and trimming come from the DNA. The top ten clones hold 2.5% to 3% of a sample with approximately 250,000 clones, around 93% of them seen once. Germline V gene sequence: CDR1 SGHVS, CDR2 FNYEAQ. CDR3 size: 16 residues. V was clipped by 5 bases and J by 1 base; unmatched bases: 7.

The TCR comes from a man aged 40-50 years who had been exposed to COVID-19. The rearrangement uses TRBV7-6 and TRBJ2-2; 7 bases are shared with TRBD1. The specimen was PBMCs or T cells enriched from blood (not recorded which). CDR3 amino acids: CASSNAGTENTGELFF. As DNA, the CDR3 is TGTGCCAGCAGCAACGCCGGGACAGAGAACACCGGGGAGCTGTTTTTT.